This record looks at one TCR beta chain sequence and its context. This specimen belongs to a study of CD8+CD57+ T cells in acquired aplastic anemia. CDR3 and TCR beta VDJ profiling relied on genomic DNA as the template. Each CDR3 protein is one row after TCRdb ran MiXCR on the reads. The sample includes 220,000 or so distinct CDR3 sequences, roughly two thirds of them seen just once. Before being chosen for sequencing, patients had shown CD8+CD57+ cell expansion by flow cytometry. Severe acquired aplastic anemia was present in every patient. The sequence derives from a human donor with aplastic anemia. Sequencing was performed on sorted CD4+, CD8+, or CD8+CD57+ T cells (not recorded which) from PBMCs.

DNA for the CDR3: TGTGCCAGCAGCTTAGAAACGGTGCAGTACTTC. Amino acid sequence: CASSLETVQYF. The chain combines TRBV7-9 with TRBJ2-7; no clear D gene. This CDR3 spans 11 amino acids. Germline CDR1 and CDR2: SEHNR and FQNEAQ (reference sequence). Trimming cost V 1 base and J 9 bases, with 7 bases left between them.